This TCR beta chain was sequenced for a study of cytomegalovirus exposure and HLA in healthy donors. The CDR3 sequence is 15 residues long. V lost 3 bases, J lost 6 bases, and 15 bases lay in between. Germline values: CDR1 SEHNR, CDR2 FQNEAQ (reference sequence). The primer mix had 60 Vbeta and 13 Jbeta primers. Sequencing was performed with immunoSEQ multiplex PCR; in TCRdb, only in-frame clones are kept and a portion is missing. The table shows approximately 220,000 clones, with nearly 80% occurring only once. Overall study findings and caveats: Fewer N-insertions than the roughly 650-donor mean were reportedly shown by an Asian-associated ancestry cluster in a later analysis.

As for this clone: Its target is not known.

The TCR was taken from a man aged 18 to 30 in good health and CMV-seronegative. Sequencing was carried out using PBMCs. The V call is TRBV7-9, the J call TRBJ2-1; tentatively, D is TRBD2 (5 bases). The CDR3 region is CASSFGPGKANEQFF. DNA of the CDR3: TGTGCCAGCAGCTTCGGTCCGGGAAAGGCCAATGAGCAGTTCTTC.